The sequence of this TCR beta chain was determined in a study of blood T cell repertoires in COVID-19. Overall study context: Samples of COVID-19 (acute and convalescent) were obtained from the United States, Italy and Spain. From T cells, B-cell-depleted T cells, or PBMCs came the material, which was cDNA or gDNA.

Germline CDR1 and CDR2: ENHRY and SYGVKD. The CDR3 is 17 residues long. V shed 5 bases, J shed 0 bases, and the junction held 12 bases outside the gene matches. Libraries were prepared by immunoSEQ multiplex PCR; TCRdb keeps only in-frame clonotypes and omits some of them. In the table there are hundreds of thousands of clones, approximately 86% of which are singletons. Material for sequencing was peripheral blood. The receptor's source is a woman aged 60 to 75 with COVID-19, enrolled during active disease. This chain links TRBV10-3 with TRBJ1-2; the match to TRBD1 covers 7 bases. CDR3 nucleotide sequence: TGTGCCATCAGTATACTTTTTGGGACAGAAGCTAACTATGGCTACACCTTC. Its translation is CAISILFGTEANYGYTF.